This entry lists 10 T cell receptor beta chains sequenced from one sample in a study of cytomegalovirus exposure and HLA in healthy donors. PCR involved 60 Vbeta and 13 Jbeta primers. TCRdb keeps only in-frame clones here, not all; method: immunoSEQ multiplex PCR. The sample holds some 160,000 clones, over 75% seen once. The sequenced sample was PBMCs. Every receptor here comes from a male donor in good health and CMV-seronegative.

This clone was observed once. The chain links TRBV4-1 to TRBJ2-3; 14 bases are shared with TRBD2. V trimming: 2 bases; J trimming: 8 bases; junction bases outside the gene matches: 6. Germline lookup yields CDR1 MGHRA and CDR2 YSYEKL. This CDR3 is 16 amino acids long. CDR3 DNA sequence: TGCGCCAGCAGCCAAAGACTAGCGGGGGGGCATCCTACGCAGTATTTT. This translates into CASSQRLAGGHPTQYF.

The chain couples TRBV30 to TRBJ1-4; the match to TRBD1 covers 7 bases. V gave up 1 base and J gave up 2 bases; unmatched junction bases: 22. Germline V CDR1 and CDR2: GTSNPN, SVGIG (reference sequence). The CDR3 runs to 21 residues. CDR3 sequence (DNA): TGTGCCTGGAGTGAAAGGAGGGGGCGAGGAACGGTCTTGGTGACTAATGAAAAACTGTTTTTT. Protein: CAWSERRGRGTVLVTNEKLFF.

This chain links TRBV27 with TRBJ1-2; 7 bases are a match to TRBD1. V gave up 6 bases and J gave up 7 bases; unmatched junction bases: 5. Germline CDR1 and CDR2: MNHEY and SMNVEV (reference sequence). This CDR3 spans 12 amino acids. The CDR3 is CASRAGGSGYTF. The CDR3 region has the DNA TGTGCCAGCAGGGCAGGGGGGTCTGGCTACACCTTC.

The chain recombines TRBV18 with TRBJ2-5; D is unclear. This CDR3 comprises 13 residues. CDR1 and CDR2 (germline): KGHSH, LQKENI. The germline V and J ends were trimmed by 6 bases and 2 bases, with 10 bases remaining between them. The DNA for the CDR3 is TGTGCCAGCTCTCCCAGTCAACAAGAGACCCAGTACTTC. Its translation: CASSPSQQETQYF.

The V call is TRBV16, the J call TRBJ2-7; TRBD1 is a possible D gene (5 bases). Germline loops: CDR1 KGHSY, CDR2 FQNENV. V was shortened by 4 bases and J by 1 base, with 14 bases between the two germline ends. The CDR3 length is 15 residues. The DNA of the CDR3 is TGTGCCAGCAGCCCCTCACGACAGTCTTCCTACGAGCAGTACTTC. It is translated as CASSPSRQSSYEQYF.

A remark on this clone: The same CDR3 arises from other DNA sequences in this sample as well. This sequence joins TRBV6-5 and TRBJ2-5, with D possibly matching TRBD1 (5 bases). Trimming took 1 base from V and 5 from J, leaving 14 bases between them. Per germline, CDR1 MNHEY and CDR2 SVGAGI. The CDR3 is 15 residues long. CDR3 sequence: CASSYYGQAQETQYF. The DNA for the CDR3 is TGTGCCAGCAGTTACTACGGACAAGCCCAGGAGACCCAGTACTTC.

The chain links TRBV19 to TRBJ2-3; 8 bases are shared with TRBD1. Germline CDR1 LNHDA, CDR2 SQIVND (reference sequence). The CDR3 runs to 15 residues. After removal of 6 bases from V and 4 bases from J, the junction contained 9 bases not matched to a gene. CDR3 residues: CASSDTGGSSDTQYF. DNA for the CDR3: TGTGCCAGTAGCGACACAGGGGGAAGTTCAGATACGCAGTATTTT.

V and J are TRBV11-3 and TRBJ2-5, with 8 bases that match TRBD1. Near its end, the DNA agrees better with TRBJ2-7, so the J call may be wrong. The germline V gene encodes CDR1 SGHNT and CDR2 YENEEA. The CDR3 runs to 14 residues. CDR3 loop: CASSLGTGAYEQYF. The CDR3 DNA sequence: TGTGCCAGCAGCTTGGGGACAGGAGCGTACGAGCAGTACTTC.

This sequence joins TRBV18 and TRBJ1-1, with 7 bases lining up with TRBD1. Germline V CDR1 and CDR2: KGHSH, LQKENI. Trimming took 5 bases from V and 0 from J; bases not matched to a gene: 6. The CDR3 has 15 residues. For the CDR3, the DNA is TGTGCCAGCTCATCGTCGGGACAGATGAACACTGAAGCTTTCTTT. It encodes CASSSSGQMNTEAFF.

The chain couples TRBV5-8 to TRBJ1-4, with 8 bases lining up with TRBD1. Germline lookup yields CDR1 SGHTS and CDR2 YDEGEE. V was clipped by 2 bases and J by 8 bases; unmatched bases: 11. The CDR3 totals 16 residues. The CDR3 loop reads CASSFGQTGAREKLFF. The CDR3 nucleotides read TGTGCCAGCAGCTTCGGACAGACAGGGGCAAGAGAAAAACTGTTTTTT.